The table lists the clone carrying this T cell receptor beta chain with a few counts. The target antigen is unknown. PCR involved 60 Vbeta and 13 Jbeta primers. Data came from immunoSEQ multiplex PCR; TCRdb stores just in-frame clones and leaves some out. The repertoire holds roughly 200,000 clones, with roughly 10% as singletons. Germline assignment: CDR1 MRHNA and CDR2 SNTAGT. The CDR3 runs to 14 residues. Trimming took off 1 base at V and 5 bases at J, with 11 bases between the two ends. The sample is drawn from a study of cytomegalovirus exposure and HLA in healthy donors. Study-level points and caveats: The likely origin of a cluster of highly shared sequence variants was a sequencing artifact.

This clonotype was obtained from a woman aged 30 to 39 in good health and CMV-seropositive. The rearrangement uses TRBV6-4 and TRBJ1-1, with TRBD1 as a possible D gene (5 bases). The source material was PBMCs. This CDR3 reads CASSDLPGRTEAFF. CDR3 DNA: TGTGCCAGCAGTGACTTACCAGGGCGGACTGAAGCTTTCTTT.